Shown below are 21 T cell receptor beta chains from a single sample sequenced in a study of ipilimumab plus nivolumab after autologous stem cell transplantation. The table came from immunoSEQ multiplex PCR; TCRdb's copy has only in-frame clones and leaves some out. Found here are some 44,000 clones, about 88% of them singletons; the top ten hold around 0.86%. Sequenced material: PBMCs, taken in a trial of ipilimumab plus nivolumab as post-transplant consolidation. These receptors originate from a male donor with multiple myeloma.

The chain couples TRBV4-1 to TRBJ1-1; D gene unclear. V lost 1 base to trimming and J lost 2 bases, with 14 bases between them. The length of the CDR3 is 16 residues. The germline gives CDR1 MGHRA, CDR2 YSYEKL. The DNA of the CDR3 is TGCGCCAGCAGCCAAGTCCTGGCGGGCGTTAACACTGAAGCTTTCTTT. This sequence encodes CASSQVLAGVNTEAFF.

This clone was detected only once. The chain employs TRBV9 and TRBJ1-2; tentative D call: TRBD1 (5 bases). This CDR3 has 14 amino acids. V was clipped by 0 bases and J by 6 bases, with 12 bases between them. Germline V lookup: CDR1 SGDLS, CDR2 YYNGEE. Here the CDR3 DNA reads TGTGCCAGCAGCGTAGTCCAGGGTTCGGATGGCTACACCTTC. Translating gives CASSVVQGSDGYTF.

The rearrangement uses TRBV6-5 and TRBJ1-2; D call uncertain. The germline CDR1 and CDR2 sequences are MNHEY and SVGAGI. The CDR3 consists of 14 residues. The V end lost 2 bases, the J end lost 3 bases, and 10 bases lay between the germline ends. In nucleotides, the CDR3 is TGTGCCAGCAGTTACCGCCTAGGGCACTATGGCTACACCTTC. It specifies CASSYRLGHYGYTF.

This chain connects TRBV6-5 to TRBJ1-1; D ambiguous. V was trimmed by 3 bases and J by 0 bases, leaving 11 bases between them. This CDR3 comprises 15 residues. Germline CDR1 MNHEY, CDR2 SVGAGI. CDR3 coding DNA: TGTGCCAGCAGTTATGACTTTCAGATGAACACTGAAGCTTTCTTT. Its translation: CASSYDFQMNTEAFF.

This chain links TRBV5-1 with TRBJ2-6; no firm D call. V lost 4 bases and J lost 0, with 8 bases in between. The CDR3 is 15 residues long. CDR1 is SGHRS, CDR2 YFSETQ, per germline. CDR3 sequence reads: CASSIGSSGANVLTF. Here the CDR3 DNA reads TGCGCCAGCAGCATTGGTTCCTCTGGGGCCAACGTCCTGACTTTC.

This clone was picked up one time. The chain employs TRBV29-1 and TRBJ2-3; D is perhaps TRBD2 (6 bases). Trimming pared 3 bases from V and 6 bases from J, leaving 16 bases between. There are 14 residues in the CDR3. The V gene's germline CDR1 is SQVTM and CDR2 ANQGSEA. CDR3 region: CSVEVSGGGDTQYF. The CDR3 bases are TGCAGCGTTGAGGTTAGCGGTGGAGGTGATACGCAGTATTTT.

The chain has TRBV11-2 and TRBJ1-4; possible D gene TRBD1, 5 bases. V lost 0 bases, J lost 8 bases, and 13 bases lay in between. This CDR3 region has 15 residues. Germline CDR1 is SGHAT and CDR2 is FQNNGV. CDR3 amino acids: CASSLDGGWTEKLFF. In DNA form, the CDR3 reads TGTGCCAGCAGCTTAGATGGGGGGTGGACCGAAAAACTGTTTTTT.

This chain joins TRBV9 and TRBJ2-7, with TRBD2 matching 8 bases. The germline gives CDR1 SGDLS, CDR2 YYNGEE. The CDR3 is made up of 15 amino acids. V shed 4 bases, J shed 3 bases, and the junction held 9 bases outside the gene matches. In DNA form, the CDR3 reads TGTGCCAGCAGCTGGGGAGCGGGAGAGGTCTACGAGCAGTACTTC. Protein product: CASSWGAGEVYEQYF.

This clone was seen a single time. The genes are TRBV5-1 and TRBJ2-4; D possibly matches TRBD1 or TRBD2 (7 bases each). CDR3 length: 13 amino acids. V was clipped by 6 bases and J by 8 bases, with 15 bases between them. The V gene's germline CDR1 is SGHRS and CDR2 YFSETQ. The CDR3 loop is CASTETGRDIQYF. The CDR3 region has the DNA TGCGCCAGCACTGAGACAGGGAGGGACATTCAGTACTTC.

The J gene is TRBJ1-5, the V gene TRBV30; the match to TRBD1 covers 12 bases. Unmatched junction bases numbered 6, after V lost 0 bases and J lost 0 bases. The CDR3 length is 18 residues. Looked up from germline, CDR1 is GTSNPN and CDR2 is SVGIG (reference sequence). The CDR3 region is CAWSVGTGGDYSNQPQHF. The CDR3, as DNA: TGTGCCTGGAGTGTCGGGACAGGGGGCGATTATAGCAATCAGCCCCAGCATTTT.

The J gene is TRBJ2-2, the V gene TRBV27; 8 positions match TRBD2. The length of the CDR3 is 18 residues. After removal of 1 base from V and 6 bases from J, the junction contained 13 bases not matched to a gene. Per germline, CDR1 MNHEY and CDR2 SMNVEV (reference sequence). This CDR3 is CASSLWKAGAPGPGELFF. The CDR3 DNA is TGTGCCAGCAGTTTATGGAAAGCGGGAGCCCCCGGGCCCGGGGAGCTGTTTTTT.

The chain carries TRBV2 and TRBJ2-2, with D tentatively TRBD1 (6 bases). The CDR3 runs 14 residues. Per the germline V gene, CDR1 is SNHLY and CDR2 is FYNNEI. V lost 4 bases, J lost 5 bases, and 11 bases lay in between. The CDR3 sequence is CASSVQGETGELFF. The CDR3 coding sequence is TGTGCCAGCAGTGTACAGGGAGAAACCGGGGAGCTGTTTTTT.

This clone was observed a single time. The chain has TRBV18 and TRBJ1-3; 7 bases map to TRBD1. The CDR3 totals 13 residues. Looked up from germline, CDR1 is KGHSH and CDR2 is LQKENI. The V gene end was trimmed by 10 bases and the J gene end by 4 bases; junction bases not matched to a gene: 7. This CDR3 reads CATRDSSGNTIYF. DNA of the CDR3: TGTGCCACCCGGGACAGCTCAGGAAACACCATATATTTT.

This sequence joins TRBV11-2 and TRBJ2-3, with 7 bases aligning to TRBD2. The germline CDR1 and CDR2 sequences are SGHAT and FQNNGV. J gave up 2 bases and V 1 base, and 9 bases lay outside the gene matches. The CDR3 totals 17 residues. CDR3 sequence reads: CASSLAGSGTPTDTQYF. The CDR3 DNA reads TGTGCCAGCAGCTTAGCGGGGAGCGGGACCCCCACAGATACGCAGTATTTT. The entire variable domain, with the rest obtained from reference TRBV11-2 and TRBJ2-3, is as follows: EAGVAQSPRYKIIEKRQSVAFWCNPISGHATLYWYQQILGQGPKLLIQFQNNGVVDDSQLPKDRFSAERLKGVDSTLKIQPAKLEDSAVYLCASSLAGSGTPTDTQYFGPGTRLTVL.

This clone was detected once. The chain uses TRBV6-6 and TRBJ1-1; TRBD1 might be the D (5 bases). Between the trimmed V and J ends, which lost 2 bases and 7 bases, there was a span of 5 bases. CDR3 size: 11 residues. Looked up from germline, CDR1 is MNHNY and CDR2 is SVGAGI (reference sequence). The CDR3 DNA reads TGTGCCAGCAGTTACAGGGGTGAAGCTTTCTTT. Protein product: CASSYRGEAFF.

The chain couples TRBV19 to TRBJ2-5; 9 bases agree with TRBD1. The V segment lost 4 bases and the J segment 5 bases; nucleotides outside the gene matches: 2. In germline, CDR1 is LNHDA, CDR2 SQIVND (reference sequence). The CDR3 extends over 13 amino acids. This CDR3 is CASSNRGLETQYF. CDR3 DNA sequence: TGTGCCAGTAGTAACAGGGGGCTTGAGACCCAGTACTTC.

This sequence joins TRBV7-9 and TRBJ1-1; no firm D call. The germline V and J ends were trimmed by 3 bases and 6 bases, with 14 bases remaining between them. Germline assignment: CDR1 SEHNR and CDR2 FQNEAQ (reference sequence). The CDR3 is made up of 14 amino acids. CDR3 sequence reads: CASSLSEGSAEAFF. The CDR3 nucleotides are TGTGCCAGCAGCTTGAGTGAGGGTAGCGCTGAAGCTTTCTTT.

The chain joins TRBV29-1 to TRBJ2-2; the D gene is possibly TRBD1 (6 bases). The CDR3 sequence is 12 residues long. CDR1 is SQVTM and CDR2 is ANQGSEA in the germline V gene. The germline V and J ends were trimmed by 6 bases and 7 bases, with 12 bases remaining between them. The CDR3 nucleotides read TGCAGCGTGGGGGCGGAGTTCGGGGAGCTGTTTTTT. Its translation is CSVGAEFGELFF.

The chain joins TRBV15 to TRBJ2-6, with D hard to call. Trimming removed 1 base at V and 0 bases at J, with 1 base between. The CDR3 spans 14 residues. Germline V lookup: CDR1 LNHNV, CDR2 YYDKDF (reference sequence). This chain's CDR3 is CATSRVSGANVLTF. The CDR3 DNA is TGTGCCACCAGCAGAGTCTCTGGGGCCAACGTCCTGACTTTC.

There are a few counts of this clone. The rearrangement joins TRBV15 to TRBJ2-3; D gene unclear. From germline, CDR1 is LNHNV and CDR2 YYDKDF (reference sequence). Trimming cost V 1 base and J 4 bases, with 12 bases left between them. CDR3 length: 15 residues. CDR3: CATSRGPVLADTQYF. The CDR3 nucleotides read TGTGCCACCAGCAGAGGCCCCGTGCTCGCAGATACGCAGTATTTT.

This clone was found a few times. The rearrangement uses TRBV6-5 and TRBJ1-5, with 9 bases that match TRBD1. The CDR3 consists of 15 residues. The germline V gene encodes CDR1 MNHEY and CDR2 SVGAGI. V was clipped by 6 bases and J by 6 bases; unmatched bases: 9. The CDR3 bases are TGTGCCAGCAGCCGGGTCGGGACAGGGATTCAGCCCCAGCATTTT. This encodes CASSRVGTGIQPQHF.